These T cell receptor beta chains were read from a single sample in a study of identical twins. One entry per CDR3 protein, called by TCRdb with MiXCR from the 5' RACE reads. The sample carries under 900,000 distinct CDR3 sequences, over 9% recorded once. The same data also contributed to another study, on yellow fever vaccine responses in identical twins.

Material for sequencing was PBMCs. All receptors come from a woman under 30 in good health. Each CDR3 is given without its conserved first and last residue. Each record gives: D gene, V gene, J gene, CDR3 protein. A D gene is named only where the DNA matches it firmly.

NA,TRBV20-1,TRBJ2-3,SAKKPDTQY
TRBD2,TRBV7-8,TRBJ2-3,ASSSTTSGRNVLDTQY
NA,TRBV7-2,TRBJ2-3,ASSFTTGDTDTQY
NA,TRBV28,TRBJ2-1,ASSSHMSSYNEQF
TRBD1,TRBV11-2,TRBJ2-1,ASRHRGASYNEQF
TRBD2,TRBV7-3,TRBJ2-1,ASSATSSRINEQF
NA,TRBV3-1,TRBJ2-2,ASSLPPMTGKNTGELF
NA,TRBV24-1,TRBJ1-2,ATSSIGTADGYT
TRBD2,TRBV5-1,TRBJ2-2,ASSLATSGGTNTGELF
NA,TRBV6-1,TRBJ1-5,ASSTNSDQPQH
NA,TRBV7-6,TRBJ2-5,ASSLGRTDQETQY
NA,TRBV6-5,TRBJ2-1,ASSYAESGTEQF
NA,TRBV5-1,TRBJ2-2,ASSLFGAGELF
NA,TRBV7-2,TRBJ2-5,ASSFNNPRNRETQY
NA,TRBV12-3/TRBV12-4,TRBJ2-7,ASSLSLRKREQY
TRBD2,TRBV29-1,TRBJ2-1,SVGLAWGEQF
NA,TRBV7-9,TRBJ1-3,ASKAGNTIY
TRBD1,TRBV3-1,TRBJ2-7,ASSTGGTYEQY
TRBD2,TRBV20-1,TRBJ2-7,SATGLAGGPSYEQY
TRBD2,TRBV7-6,TRBJ2-1,ASSFPEKGLAGDLFGNEQF
NA,TRBV7-9,TRBJ1-2,ASSLLLLHGYT
TRBD1,TRBV19,TRBJ1-6,ASSLQGGVDSPLH
TRBD2,TRBV7-9,TRBJ2-5,ASSLVAGGPETQY
TRBD1,TRBV27,TRBJ2-2,ASTTRQGYTGELF
NA,TRBV9,TRBJ2-1,ASSEGDEQF
TRBD2,TRBV2,TRBJ2-1,ASIATSGRAYEQF
NA,TRBV29-1,TRBJ1-5,SVGQHNQPQH
NA,TRBV10-3,TRBJ2-1,AISGWAGKQNEQF
NA,TRBV12-3/TRBV12-4,TRBJ2-1,ASTRRSYNEQF
TRBD2,TRBV20-1,TRBJ2-1,SAIDGLAGGFNEQF
NA,TRBV5-5,TRBJ2-1,ASSPYPYNEQF
NA,TRBV11-2,TRBJ2-5,APGVTQETQH
TRBD1,TRBV7-8,TRBJ1-2,ASSQRTGNYGYT
NA,TRBV9,TRBJ2-1,ASSVEGQSSYNEQF
TRBD2,TRBV12-3/TRBV12-4,TRBJ2-1,ASSPVAGHYNEQF
NA,TRBV20-1,TRBJ1-2,SASPMGIGGYT
TRBD2,TRBV27,TRBJ2-7,ASSILAGGGKLPYEQY